Each of the 26 T cell receptor beta chains below was sequenced from the same sample in a study of blood T cell repertoires in COVID-19. Sequencing used immunoSEQ multiplex PCR; TCRdb keeps in-frame clones, though not all of them. The sample lists roughly 49,000 clones; 90% were seen once. Sequences were obtained from peripheral blood. The receptor source for this set is a woman of 80 years or more with acute or convalescent COVID-19.

The J gene is TRBJ2-7, the V gene TRBV11-2, with 9 bases fitting TRBD2. Germline V CDR1 and CDR2: SGHAT, FQNNGV. The CDR3 totals 15 residues. With V trimmed by 4 bases and J by 4 bases, 8 bases remained unmatched. Written as DNA, the CDR3 is TGTGCCAGCAGCTCCTCACTGGGACTAGCATACGAGCAGTACTTC. Amino acid sequence: CASSSSLGLAYEQYF.

This chain joins TRBV27 and TRBJ1-1; perhaps TRBD1 as D (6 bases). Germline CDR1 is MNHEY and CDR2 is SMNVEV (reference sequence). The CDR3 length is 13 residues. Trimming removed 7 bases at V and 3 bases at J, with 12 bases between. This chain's CDR3 is CASKPQGYTEAFF. DNA for the CDR3: TGTGCCAGCAAGCCCCAGGGGTACACTGAAGCTTTCTTT.

This chain connects TRBV27 to TRBJ2-2; TRBD2 might be the D (6 bases). Germline V gene sequence: CDR1 MNHEY, CDR2 SMNVEV (reference sequence). This CDR3 has 14 amino acids. Trimming took 3 bases from V and 7 from J, leaving 12 bases between them. The CDR3 sequence: CASSFWRENGELFF. DNA of the CDR3: TGTGCCAGCAGTTTTTGGCGGGAAAACGGGGAGCTGTTTTTT.

The chain couples TRBV10-3 to TRBJ2-1, with 14 bases matching TRBD2. V shed 4 bases and J 7 bases; nucleotides not matched to a gene: 9. CDR1 ENHRY and CDR2 SYGVKD come from the germline V gene. The CDR3 loop spans 17 amino acids. As DNA, the CDR3 is TGTGCCATCAGTGTTGAGGGGACTAGCGGGAGCGGGAATGAGCAGTTCTTC. Amino acids: CAISVEGTSGSGNEQFF.

The chain combines TRBV5-6 with TRBJ1-2, with D tentatively TRBD1 (6 bases). The CDR3 covers 14 residues. The germline CDR1 and CDR2 sequences are SGHDT and YYEEEE. Trimming removed 2 bases at V and 2 bases at J, with 10 bases between. CDR3 DNA sequence: TGTGCCAGCAGCTTAGCAGGACAGAACTATGGCTACACCTTC. This codes for CASSLAGQNYGYTF.

This rearrangement joins TRBV5-1 to TRBJ2-3; 9 bases align to TRBD2. Germline V gene sequence: CDR1 SGHRS, CDR2 YFSETQ. V gave up 4 bases and J gave up 4 bases; unmatched junction bases: 10. The CDR3 consists of 16 residues. In nucleotides, the CDR3 is TGCGCCAGCAGCCTGATGAGTGTAGCGGGAGCAGATACGCAGTATTTT. It encodes CASSLMSVAGADTQYF. The complete variable domain, with remaining parts taken from reference TRBV5-1 and TRBJ2-3, reads KAGVTQTPRYLIKTRGQQVTLSCSPISGHRSVSWYQQTPGQGLQFLFEYFSETQRNKGNFPGRFSGRQFSNSRSEMNVSTLELGDSALYLCASSLMSVAGADTQYFGPGTRLTVL.

CDR3 nucleotides: TGTGCCACCAGTGATTTGCGGGCTAGCGGGAGATCCTACGAGCAGTACTTC. This translates into CATSDLRASGRSYEQYF. V usage is TRBV24-1 and J usage is TRBJ2-7; 10 bases map to TRBD2. J was trimmed by 1 base and V by 0 bases; bases with no gene match: 5. Germline CDR1 KGHDR, CDR2 SFDVKD. The CDR3 is made up of 17 amino acids.

This clone was recorded once. This chain's CDR3 is CASSPQDSLNYGYTF. In DNA, the CDR3 is TGTGCCAGCAGCCCCCAGGACAGCTTAAACTATGGCTACACCTTC. The chain uses TRBV9 and TRBJ1-2; perhaps TRBD1 as D (6 bases). The CDR3 covers 15 residues. V was trimmed by 4 bases and J by 2 bases, leaving 15 bases between them. Germline V gene data show CDR1 as SGDLS and CDR2 as YYNGEE.

The CDR3 is CASSPMGTIQETQYF. CDR3 nucleotide sequence: TGTGCCAGCAGCCCGATGGGGACAATACAAGAGACCCAGTACTTC. The V and J genes are TRBV11-2 and TRBJ2-5; weak D call: TRBD1 (6 bases). The CDR3 runs to 15 residues. The V gene's germline CDR1 is SGHAT and CDR2 FQNNGV. Trimming pared 5 bases from V and 2 bases from J, leaving 15 bases between.

This clone was observed a single time. The sample carries other DNA sequences with the same CDR3. V and J are TRBV5-1 and TRBJ2-1; D may be TRBD2 (6 bases). Per germline, CDR1 SGHRS and CDR2 YFSETQ. The CDR3 consists of 15 residues. V was shortened by 0 bases and J by 0 bases, with 7 bases between the two germline ends. DNA of the CDR3: TGCGCCAGCAGCTTGGCGACTAGCTCCTACAATGAGCAGTTCTTC. This encodes CASSLATSSYNEQFF.

The chain recombines TRBV10-3 with TRBJ2-4; TRBD1 agrees at 9 bases. J was trimmed by 0 bases and V by 0 bases; bases with no gene match: 6. CDR1 ENHRY and CDR2 SYGVKD come from the germline V gene. The CDR3 runs to 18 residues. Written as DNA, the CDR3 is TGTGCCATCAGTGAGTCTACAGGGGGCCTGGTAGCCAAAAACATTCAGTACTTC. It specifies CAISESTGGLVAKNIQYF.

CDR3 sequence reads: CASSVAPNSGSLYEQYF. The CDR3 DNA reads TGTGCCAGCAGCGTAGCTCCGAATAGCGGGAGCCTTTACGAGCAGTACTTC. The rearrangement uses TRBV9 and TRBJ2-7; 9 bases agree with TRBD2. Germline V CDR1 and CDR2: SGDLS, YYNGEE. J gave up 4 bases and V 0 bases, and 11 bases lay outside the gene matches. This CDR3 has 17 amino acids.

The chain uses TRBV4-2 and TRBJ2-7; TRBD1 agrees at 8 bases. The CDR3 length is 16 residues. CDR1 and CDR2 (germline): LGHNA, YNFKEQ. V trimming: 0 bases; J trimming: 0 bases; junction bases outside the gene matches: 4. Here the CDR3 reads CASSQDTGGYSYEQYF. Written as DNA, the CDR3 is TGTGCCAGCAGCCAAGATACAGGGGGGTACTCCTACGAGCAGTACTTC.

The chain combines TRBV18 with TRBJ2-7; 9 nucleotides line up with TRBD2. Unmatched junction bases numbered 5, after V lost 2 bases and J lost 3 bases. CDR1 KGHSH and CDR2 LQKENI come from the germline V gene. The CDR3 consists of 15 residues. CDR3: CASSPTASGNYEQYF. In nucleotides, the CDR3 is TGTGCCAGCTCACCAACGGCTAGCGGGAACTACGAGCAGTACTTC.

The V call is TRBV6-5, the J call TRBJ2-5; 12 bases match TRBD2. Trimming at V came to 6 bases and at J to 5 bases, leaving 4 bases not matched to a gene. The CDR3 spans 14 residues. Germline-derived CDR1 and CDR2 are MNHEY and SVGAGI. The CDR3 loop is CASRSSGRGETQYF. CDR3 coding DNA: TGTGCCAGCAGATCTAGCGGGAGGGGGGAGACCCAGTACTTC.

The chain uses TRBV6-5 and TRBJ2-1, with 15 bases identical to TRBD2. The CDR3 covers 15 residues. The junction had 3 bases not matched to a gene; V was cut back by 8 bases and J by 4 bases. Per germline, CDR1 MNHEY and CDR2 SVGAGI. The CDR3 coding sequence is TGTGCCAGCGGACTAGCGGGAGGGCCGTACAATGAGCAGTTCTTC. Protein product: CASGLAGGPYNEQFF.

V gene TRBV29-1 combines with J gene TRBJ2-1; TRBD2 might be the D (6 bases). This CDR3 has 21 amino acids. V was clipped by 3 bases and J by 0 bases, with 30 bases between them. The germline CDR1 and CDR2 sequences are SQVTM and ANQGSEA. The CDR3 loop reads CSVDSLRKATRRGSSYNEQFF. The DNA of the CDR3 is TGCAGCGTTGATTCTTTGAGGAAGGCTACAAGGCGGGGTAGCTCCTACAATGAGCAGTTCTTC.

This chain uses TRBV4-1 with TRBJ1-6; no clear D. With 4 bases removed from V and 7 bases from J, the gap between germline ends came to 11 bases. The CDR3 runs to 14 residues. The germline V gene has CDR1 MGHRA and CDR2 YSYEKL. CDR3 residues: CASSRTGLNSPLHF. The CDR3 DNA follows: TGCGCCAGCAGCCGGACTGGATTAAATTCACCCCTCCACTTT.

This clone was observed once. CDR3 coding DNA: TGTGCCAGCAGCTGGACAGGGTGGTATTCACCCCTCCACTTT. Translating it yields CASSWTGWYSPLHF. The chain links TRBV3-1 (or the pseudogene TRBV3-2) to TRBJ1-6; 8 bases align to TRBD1. The CDR3 sequence is 14 residues long. Germline V lookup: CDR1 LGHDT, CDR2 YNNKEL (reference sequence). The V and J ends lost 5 bases and 8 bases, in that order; junction bases with no gene match: 5.

The rearrangement links TRBV7-2 to TRBJ2-1; possibly TRBD2 for D (5 bases). Germline CDR1 and CDR2: SGHTA and FQGNSA. The CDR3 is made up of 13 amino acids. Trimming stripped 3 bases from V and 6 bases from J, with 9 bases between. In DNA form, the CDR3 reads TGTGCCAGCAGCTTGGGGAGATCCAATGAGCAGTTCTTC. This sequence encodes CASSLGRSNEQFF.

This sequence joins TRBV12-3 or TRBV12-4 and TRBJ1-1, with a tentative D call TRBD1 (5 bases). Trimming took off 8 bases at V and 7 bases at J, with 17 bases between the two ends. The CDR3 has 13 amino acids. CDR3 sequence reads: CASRPGGRVEAFF. DNA for the CDR3: TGTGCCAGCCGCCCTGGGGGGAGGGTTGAAGCTTTCTTT.

The chain carries TRBV30 and TRBJ2-7; 9 nucleotides match TRBD2. Germline trimming cut 1 base from V and 3 bases from J; bases unmatched to any gene: 4. Germline CDR1 reads GTSNPN; CDR2 reads SVGIG (reference sequence). There are 14 residues in the CDR3. The CDR3 loop reads CAWSGSGRSYEQYF. CDR3 DNA sequence: TGTGCCTGGAGTGGGAGCGGGAGGAGCTACGAGCAGTACTTC.

The chain has TRBV14 and TRBJ2-3; the D gene is possibly TRBD1 (5 bases). The CDR3 length is 13 residues. Germline V gene lookup returns CDR1 SGHDN and CDR2 FVKESK. V was cut by 4 bases and J by 3 bases, with 8 bases left in between. The CDR3 region is CASSLAGTDTQYF. The CDR3 nucleotides are TGTGCCAGCAGCCTCGCAGGGACAGATACGCAGTATTTT.

The V gene is TRBV5-4, the J gene TRBJ2-1; D is possibly TRBD1 (5 bases). Trimming removed 4 bases from V and 0 bases from J, with 8 bases in between. This CDR3 is 14 amino acids long. Germline V lookup: CDR1 SGHNT, CDR2 YYREEE (reference sequence). DNA for the CDR3: TGTGCCAGCAGCGGGGCGGCCTCCTACAATGAGCAGTTCTTC. It translates to CASSGAASYNEQFF.

J is TRBJ1-3 and V is TRBV18, with TRBD1 matching over 8 bases. Germline V gives CDR1 KGHSH, CDR2 LQKENI. Germline trimming cut 3 bases from V and 0 bases from J; bases unmatched to any gene: 4. This CDR3 is 16 amino acids long. The CDR3 protein is CASSPQGAGSGNTIYF. CDR3 coding DNA: TGTGCCAGCTCACCCCAGGGGGCCGGCTCTGGAAACACCATATATTTT.

This chain joins TRBV7-2 and TRBJ1-2; 7 bases line up with TRBD1. This CDR3 contains 18 residues. The trim removed 5 bases at V and 2 bases at J, leaving 17 bases unmatched. Germline V CDR1 and CDR2: SGHTA, FQGNSA. The CDR3 DNA is TGTGCCAGCAGCCAAACCCGCCCAGGAGGGGGCGCGAACTATGGCTACACCTTC. Translated, it gives CASSQTRPGGGANYGYTF.